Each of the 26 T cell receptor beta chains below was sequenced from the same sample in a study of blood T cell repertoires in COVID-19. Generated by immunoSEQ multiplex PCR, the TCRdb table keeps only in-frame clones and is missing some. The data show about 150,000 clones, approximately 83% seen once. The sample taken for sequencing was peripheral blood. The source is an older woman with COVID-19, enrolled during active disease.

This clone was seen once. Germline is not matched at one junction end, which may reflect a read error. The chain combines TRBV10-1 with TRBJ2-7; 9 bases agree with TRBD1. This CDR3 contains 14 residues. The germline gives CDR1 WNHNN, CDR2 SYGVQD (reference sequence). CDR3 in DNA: TGCGCCAGCAGTCAGGGGAACAGGGGGCCTCCTCGTCGCTTC. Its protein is CASSQGNRGPPRRF.

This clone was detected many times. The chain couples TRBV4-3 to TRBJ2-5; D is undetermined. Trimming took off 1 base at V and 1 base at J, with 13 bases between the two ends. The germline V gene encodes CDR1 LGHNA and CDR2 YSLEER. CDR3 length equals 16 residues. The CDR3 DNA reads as TGCGCCAGCAGCCAAGGGGCAAGTCGTGCCCAAGAGACCCAGTACTTC. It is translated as CASSQGASRAQETQYF.

The CDR3 protein is CASSLARGTGDNSPLHF. The CDR3 bases are TGTGCCAGCAGCTTAGCGCGGGGGACAGGGGATAATTCACCCCTCCACTTT. The V and J genes are TRBV7-2 and TRBJ1-6; 10 nucleotides match TRBD1. CDR1 is SGHTA and CDR2 is FQGNSA in the germline V gene. V gave up 0 bases and J gave up 5 bases; unmatched junction bases: 4. This CDR3 region has 17 residues.

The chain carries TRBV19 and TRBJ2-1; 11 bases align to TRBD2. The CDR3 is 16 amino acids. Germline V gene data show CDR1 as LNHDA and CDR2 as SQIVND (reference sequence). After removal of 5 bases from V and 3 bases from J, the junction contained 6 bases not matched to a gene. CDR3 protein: CASSALLAGVYNEQFF. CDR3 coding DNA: TGTGCCAGTAGTGCCCTACTAGCGGGGGTCTACAATGAGCAGTTCTTC.

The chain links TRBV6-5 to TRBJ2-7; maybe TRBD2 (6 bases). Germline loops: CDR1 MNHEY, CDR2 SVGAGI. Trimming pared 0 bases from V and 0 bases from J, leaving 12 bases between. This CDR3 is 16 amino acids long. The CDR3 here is CASSYSPFGSSYEQYF. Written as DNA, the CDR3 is TGTGCCAGCAGTTACTCACCCTTCGGGAGCTCCTACGAGCAGTACTTC.

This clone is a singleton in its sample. The CDR3 sequence is CASSPRLAGETDTQYF. CDR3 coding DNA: TGTGCCAGTAGCCCAAGACTAGCGGGGGAAACAGATACGCAGTATTTT. The chain employs TRBV19 and TRBJ2-3; TRBD2 matches 12 bases. The CDR3 consists of 16 residues. J gave up 3 bases and V 6 bases, and 7 bases lay outside the gene matches. Germline V gene data show CDR1 as LNHDA and CDR2 as SQIVND (reference sequence).

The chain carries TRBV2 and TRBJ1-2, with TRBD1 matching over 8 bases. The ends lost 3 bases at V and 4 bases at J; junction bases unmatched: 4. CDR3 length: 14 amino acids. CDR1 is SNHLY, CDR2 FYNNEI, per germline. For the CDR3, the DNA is TGTGCCAGCAGTGATGGGACAGGCATCTATGGCTACACCTTC. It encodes CASSDGTGIYGYTF.

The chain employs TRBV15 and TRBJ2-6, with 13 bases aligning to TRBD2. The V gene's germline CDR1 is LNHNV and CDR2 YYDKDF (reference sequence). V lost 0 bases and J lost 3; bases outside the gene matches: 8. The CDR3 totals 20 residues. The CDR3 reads CATSRDPILAGGHGANVLTF. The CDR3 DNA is TGTGCCACCAGCAGAGACCCAATACTAGCGGGGGGGCATGGGGCCAACGTCCTGACTTTC.

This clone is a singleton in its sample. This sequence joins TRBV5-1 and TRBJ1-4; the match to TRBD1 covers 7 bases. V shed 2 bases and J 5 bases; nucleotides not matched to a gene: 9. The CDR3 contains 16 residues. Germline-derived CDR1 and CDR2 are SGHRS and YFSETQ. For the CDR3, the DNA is TGCGCCAGCAGCTTCTATTGGACAGGAAGAAATGAAAAACTGTTTTTT. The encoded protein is CASSFYWTGRNEKLFF.

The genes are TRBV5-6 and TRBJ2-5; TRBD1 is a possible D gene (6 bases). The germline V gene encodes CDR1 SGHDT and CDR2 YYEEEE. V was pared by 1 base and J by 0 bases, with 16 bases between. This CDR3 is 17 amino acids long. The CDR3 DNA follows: TGTGCCAGCAGCTTGATTCTGGCAGGGGCGTACCAAGAGACCCAGTACTTC. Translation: CASSLILAGAYQETQYF.

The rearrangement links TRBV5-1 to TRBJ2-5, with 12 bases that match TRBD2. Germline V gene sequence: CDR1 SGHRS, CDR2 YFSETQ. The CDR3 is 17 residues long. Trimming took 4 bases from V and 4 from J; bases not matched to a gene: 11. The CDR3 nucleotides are TGCGCCAGCAGCCACCTAGCGGGGGGGCCGCAAGGAGAGACCCAGTACTTC. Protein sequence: CASSHLAGGPQGETQYF.

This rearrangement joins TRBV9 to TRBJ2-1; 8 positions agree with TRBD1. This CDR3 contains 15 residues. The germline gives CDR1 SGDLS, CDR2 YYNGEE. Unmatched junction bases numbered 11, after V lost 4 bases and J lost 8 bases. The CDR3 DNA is TGTGCCAGCAGCCCCCGTACGACAGGGGTTGATGAGCAGTTCTTC. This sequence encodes CASSPRTTGVDEQFF. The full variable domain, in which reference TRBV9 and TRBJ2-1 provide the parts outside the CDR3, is DSGVTQTPKHLITATGQRVTLRCSPRSGDLSVYWYQQSLDQGLQFLIQYYNGEERAKGNILERFSAQQFPDLHSELNLSSLELGDSALYFCASSPRTTGVDEQFFGPGTRLTVL.

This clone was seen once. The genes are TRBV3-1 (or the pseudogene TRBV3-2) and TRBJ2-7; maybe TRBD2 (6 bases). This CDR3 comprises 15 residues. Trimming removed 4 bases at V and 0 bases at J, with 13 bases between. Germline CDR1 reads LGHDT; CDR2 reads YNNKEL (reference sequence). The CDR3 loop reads CASSPGTGSSYEQYF. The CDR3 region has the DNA TGTGCCAGCAGCCCCGGGACTGGGAGCTCCTACGAGCAGTACTTC.

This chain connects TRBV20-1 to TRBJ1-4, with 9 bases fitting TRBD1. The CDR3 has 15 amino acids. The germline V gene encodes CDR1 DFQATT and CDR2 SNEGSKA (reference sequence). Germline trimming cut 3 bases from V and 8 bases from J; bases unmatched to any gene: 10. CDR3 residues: CSASGSGTGREKLFF. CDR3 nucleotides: TGCAGTGCTAGTGGCTCCGGGACAGGGCGAGAAAAACTGTTTTTT.

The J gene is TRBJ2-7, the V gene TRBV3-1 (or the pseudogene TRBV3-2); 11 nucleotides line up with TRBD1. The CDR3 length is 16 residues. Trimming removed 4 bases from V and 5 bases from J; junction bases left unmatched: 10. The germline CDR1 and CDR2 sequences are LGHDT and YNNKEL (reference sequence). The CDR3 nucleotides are TGTGCCAGCAGCCCACCAGGGGACAGGGGGGTCCACGAGCAGTACTTC. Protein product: CASSPPGDRGVHEQYF.

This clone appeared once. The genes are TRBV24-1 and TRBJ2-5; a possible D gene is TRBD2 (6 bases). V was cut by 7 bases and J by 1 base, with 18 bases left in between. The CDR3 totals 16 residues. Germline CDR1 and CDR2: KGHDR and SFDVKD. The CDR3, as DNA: TGTGCCACCAGCCCTAGTTGGGCGGGGCCCCAAGAGACCCAGTACTTC. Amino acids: CATSPSWAGPQETQYF.

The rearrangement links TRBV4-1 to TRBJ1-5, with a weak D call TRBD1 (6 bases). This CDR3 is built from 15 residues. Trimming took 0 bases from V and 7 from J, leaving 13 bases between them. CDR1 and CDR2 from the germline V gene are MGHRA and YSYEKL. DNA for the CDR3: TGCGCCAGCAGCCAAGATCGGGCAGGGGAACAGCCCCAGCATTTT. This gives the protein CASSQDRAGEQPQHF.

This CDR3 reads CASSGLTGTGGTEAFF. As DNA, the CDR3 is TGTGCCAGCAGTGGCCTCACCGGGACAGGGGGCACTGAAGCTTTCTTT. The chain is built from TRBV6-1 and TRBJ1-1, with 11 nucleotides matching TRBD1. This CDR3 is 16 amino acids long. The germline V gene encodes CDR1 MNHNS and CDR2 SASEGT. With 4 bases clipped from V and 4 bases from J, the junction kept 8 bases outside the gene matches.

CDR3 loop: CASSDRGNIQYF. The CDR3 bases are TGTGCCAGCAGCGACAGGGGTAACATTCAGTACTTC. The chain combines TRBV7-9 with TRBJ2-4; TRBD1 matches at 8 bases. The CDR3 length is 12 residues. Germline V gene sequence: CDR1 SEHNR, CDR2 FQNEAQ (reference sequence). J was trimmed by 7 bases and V by 5 bases; bases with no gene match: 1.

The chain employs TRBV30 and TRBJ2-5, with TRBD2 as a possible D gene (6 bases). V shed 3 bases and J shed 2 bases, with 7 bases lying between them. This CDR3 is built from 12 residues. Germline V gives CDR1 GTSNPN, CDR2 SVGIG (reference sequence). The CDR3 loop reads CAWREGQETQYF. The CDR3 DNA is TGTGCCTGGAGGGAGGGGCAAGAGACCCAGTACTTC.

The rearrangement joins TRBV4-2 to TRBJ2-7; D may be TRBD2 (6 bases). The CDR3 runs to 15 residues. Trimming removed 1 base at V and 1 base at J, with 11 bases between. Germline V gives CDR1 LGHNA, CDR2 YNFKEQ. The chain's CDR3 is CASSQVYGGSYEQYF. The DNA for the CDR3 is TGTGCCAGCAGCCAAGTCTACGGGGGTTCCTACGAGCAGTACTTC.

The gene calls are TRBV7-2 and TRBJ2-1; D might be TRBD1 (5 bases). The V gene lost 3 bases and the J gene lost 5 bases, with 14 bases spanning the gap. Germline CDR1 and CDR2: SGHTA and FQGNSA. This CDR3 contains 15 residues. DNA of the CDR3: TGTGCCAGCAGCTTCCCAGGGCTGGGGAACAATGAGCAGTTCTTC. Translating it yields CASSFPGLGNNEQFF.

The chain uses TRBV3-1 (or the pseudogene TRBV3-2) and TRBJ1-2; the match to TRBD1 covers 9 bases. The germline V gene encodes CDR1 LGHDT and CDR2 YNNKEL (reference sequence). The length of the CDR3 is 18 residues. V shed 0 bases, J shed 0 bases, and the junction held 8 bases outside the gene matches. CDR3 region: CASSQDLGQGVPNYGYTF. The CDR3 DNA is TGTGCCAGCAGCCAAGATCTGGGACAGGGCGTACCTAACTATGGCTACACCTTC.

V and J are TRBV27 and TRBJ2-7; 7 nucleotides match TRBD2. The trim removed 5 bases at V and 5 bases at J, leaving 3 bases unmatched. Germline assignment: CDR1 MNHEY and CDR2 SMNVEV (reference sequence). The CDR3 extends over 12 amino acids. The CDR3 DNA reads TGTGCCAGCAGTCCCGGGACTAACGAGCAGTACTTC. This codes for CASSPGTNEQYF.

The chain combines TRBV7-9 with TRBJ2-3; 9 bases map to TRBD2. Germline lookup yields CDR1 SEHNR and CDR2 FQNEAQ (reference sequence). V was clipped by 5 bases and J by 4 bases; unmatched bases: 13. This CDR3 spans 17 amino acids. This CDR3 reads CASSPDLAGTGADTQYF. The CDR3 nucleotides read TGTGCCAGCAGCCCCGACCTAGCGGGGACCGGGGCAGATACGCAGTATTTT.

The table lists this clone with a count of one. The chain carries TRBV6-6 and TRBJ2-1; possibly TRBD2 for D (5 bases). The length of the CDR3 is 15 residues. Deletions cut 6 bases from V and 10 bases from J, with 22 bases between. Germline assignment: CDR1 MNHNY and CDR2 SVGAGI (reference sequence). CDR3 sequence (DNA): TGTGCCAGCAGCCCCGCCTCGTTAGCATCGGGAGAGCAGTTCTTC. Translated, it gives CASSPASLASGEQFF.